The T cell receptor beta chain under discussion was sequenced for a study of T cell responses to AZD1222 COVID-19 vaccine. Study-wide points: There were mostly white British donors and more females than males, and clonal diversity was possibly underestimated.

Trimming stripped 0 bases from V and 0 bases from J, with 17 bases between. The CDR3 covers 18 residues. Germline loops: CDR1 LGHDT, CDR2 YNNKEL (reference sequence). Repertoires were generated with immunoSEQ multiplex PCR, while TCRdb's copy carries only in-frame clones and drops some. This repertoire shows approximately 100,000 clones, about nine tenths found once; its top ten account for 45%. Details on this clone: As yet, its antigen is unknown.

The source was peripheral blood, collected on day 0 of AZD1222 vaccination. The receptor's source is an adult in good health. The chain links TRBV3-1 (or the pseudogene TRBV3-2) to TRBJ1-1, with D uncertain. The CDR3 DNA reads as TGTGCCAGCAGCCAAGATAACATCTTCTCTGGGATGAACACTGAAGCTTTCTTT. This sequence encodes CASSQDNIFSGMNTEAFF.